This T cell receptor beta chain was sequenced for a study of shared clonotypes between healthy human individuals. Study-wide context: Three plates were used per donor for CD4 naive, three for CD4 memory, two for CD8 naive and one for CD8 memory. Findings and caveats of the study: The genetic and exposure-history diversity represented was limited by few donors. When naive CD4 clonotypes were compared across a few donors, around 5% were shared.

Germline V gene lookup returns CDR1 MNHNY and CDR2 SVGAGI (reference sequence). The CDR3 runs to 14 residues. Trimming pared 7 bases from V and 8 bases from J, leaving 18 bases between. Concerning this clone: The target antigen is unknown.

The material for each subset, its genomic DNA, was split evenly across several immunoSEQ plates. The assay was immunoSEQ multiplex PCR, and TCRdb's table has in-frame clones only and misses some. Altogether 2 million to 3 million clones are present, approximately 93% being singletons, with the ten largest covering around 0.4%. The chain links TRBV6-6 to TRBJ2-1; no clear D gene. The sequencing input was naive CD4+ T cells from PBMCs. Described subset: CD45RA+ positively selected. The receptor comes from a man between 18 and 35 years old in good health. Some clones in this sample may be carry-over from other donors' samples. CDR3 residues: CASTQPVASHEQFF. In nucleotides, the CDR3 is TGTGCCAGCACCCAACCGGTCGCGAGCCATGAGCAGTTCTTC.